The source of this TCR beta chain is a study of T-cell reconstitution after alpha-beta-depleted transplantation in children. Study outcomes and limitations: T-cell counts and diversity at one year post-transplant came mainly from newly produced T cells. Reports say that about two months after transplant, the alpha-beta T cells came out of several hundred graft clones that had expanded.

Unique molecular identifiers were built into the TCRbeta library. TCRdb reprocessed the PCR reads with MiXCR, giving one entry per CDR3 protein. The profile covers about a million distinct CDR3 sequences, with roughly 29% appearing a single time and roughly 31% taken by the ten largest. About this clonotype itself: Its antigen is not identified.

V lost 0 bases to trimming and J lost 8 bases; unmatched junction nucleotides: 8. The length of the CDR3 is 15 residues. Germline assignment: CDR1 DFQATT and CDR2 SNEGSKA (reference sequence). This specimen was PBMCs, mostly from graft donor cells, taken 360 days after TCRalphabeta/CD19-depleted stem cell transplant. The genes are TRBV20-1 and TRBJ2-1; 9 bases are a match to TRBD2. This sequence originates from a boy in the first two years of life who had a stem cell transplant for SCID, so the T cells may come from the graft donor. This chain's CDR3 is CSAREGVAGVDEQFF. The CDR3 nucleotides read TGCAGTGCTAGAGAGGGGGTAGCGGGGGTGGATGAGCAGTTCTTC.